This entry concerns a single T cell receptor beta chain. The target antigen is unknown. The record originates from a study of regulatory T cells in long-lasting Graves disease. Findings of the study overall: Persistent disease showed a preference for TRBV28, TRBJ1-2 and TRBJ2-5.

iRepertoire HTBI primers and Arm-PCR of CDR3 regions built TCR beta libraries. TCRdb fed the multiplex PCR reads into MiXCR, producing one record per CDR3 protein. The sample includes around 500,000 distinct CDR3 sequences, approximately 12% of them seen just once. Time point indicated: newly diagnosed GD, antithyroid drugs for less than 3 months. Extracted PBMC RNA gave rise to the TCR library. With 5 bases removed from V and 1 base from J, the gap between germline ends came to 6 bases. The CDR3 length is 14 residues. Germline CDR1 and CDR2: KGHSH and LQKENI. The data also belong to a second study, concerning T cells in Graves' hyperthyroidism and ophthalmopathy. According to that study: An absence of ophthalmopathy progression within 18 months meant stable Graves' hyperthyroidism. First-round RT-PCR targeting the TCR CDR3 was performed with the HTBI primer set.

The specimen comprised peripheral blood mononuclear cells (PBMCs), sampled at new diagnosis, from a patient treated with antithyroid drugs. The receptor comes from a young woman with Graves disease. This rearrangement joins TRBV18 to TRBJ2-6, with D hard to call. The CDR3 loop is CASSGTSGANVLTF. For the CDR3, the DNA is TGTGCCAGCTCAGGTACTTCTGGGGCCAACGTCCTGACTTTC.